Listed here are 14 T cell receptor beta chains from one sample, sequenced in a study of blood T cells in healthy people across ages. The authors ran a second PCR of 7 to 11 cycles using a sample-barcoded 5' primer and a J-beta primer mix. TCRdb ran MiXCR on the 5' RACE reads and lists one entry per CDR3 protein. This sample has over 750,000 distinct CDR3 sequences, with around a quarter found just once. These data were also filed under a second study, of T cells of mothers and their children.

Sequences were obtained from blood. These receptors originate from a boy younger than 18 in good health.

This clonotype was seen a handful of times. The chain recombines TRBV11-2 with TRBJ2-5, with TRBD2 matching over 8 bases. The CDR3 has 18 residues. In germline, CDR1 is SGHAT, CDR2 FQNNGV. Trimming removed 6 bases from V and 5 bases from J; junction bases left unmatched: 20. In DNA form, the CDR3 reads TGTGCCAGCAGGAGAAGTAGCGGGATCCTGCCCCCCAGGGAGACCCAGTACTTC. This codes for CASRRSSGILPPRETQYF.

Comment on this clonotype: A much larger clone differs by one base, so this may be a read error. The gene calls are TRBV7-6 and TRBJ1-1; D perhaps matches TRBD1 (5 bases). The CDR3 length is 15 residues. In germline, CDR1 is SGHVS, CDR2 FNYEAQ. The CDR3 region is CATSLVHTGNTEAFF. The CDR3, as DNA: TGTGCCACCAGCTTAGTACATACAGGGAACACTGAAGCTTTCTTT.

V gene TRBV10-3 combines with J gene TRBJ2-4; 8 nucleotides agree with TRBD1. This CDR3 spans 20 amino acids. Germline V gene data show CDR1 as ENHRY and CDR2 as SYGVKD. V shed 2 bases, J shed 1 base, and the junction held 16 bases outside the gene matches. The CDR3 bases are TGTGCCATCAGTGAGCCTACAGGGGGGATGTACTTCGGGGCCAAAAACATTCAGTACTTC. It yields the protein CAISEPTGGMYFGAKNIQYF.

In its sample, this clonotype was seen a few times. The V and J genes are TRBV19 and TRBJ1-4; D perhaps matches TRBD1 (6 bases). Germline loops: CDR1 LNHDA, CDR2 SQIVND (reference sequence). The CDR3 runs 16 residues. With 5 bases removed from V and 5 bases from J, the gap between germline ends came to 18 bases. CDR3 nucleotide sequence: TGTGCCAGTAGTTCGACAGGCTACACCGAAAATGAAAAACTGTTTTTT. As protein: CASSSTGYTENEKLFF.

This clonotype was observed a handful of times. The chain is built from TRBV19 and TRBJ2-5, with a possible D match to TRBD2 (6 bases). V lost 7 bases and J 2 bases, leaving 17 bases between the germline ends. Germline CDR1 LNHDA, CDR2 SQIVND (reference sequence). This CDR3 spans 15 amino acids. CDR3: CASKDGGLEQETQYF. The CDR3 DNA reads as TGTGCCAGTAAGGACGGGGGATTGGAGCAAGAGACCCAGTACTTC.

The gene calls are TRBV11-2 and TRBJ1-3; D uncertain. The germline V gene has CDR1 SGHAT and CDR2 FQNNGV. This CDR3 is built from 15 residues. V dropped 5 bases and J dropped 4 bases, with 15 bases sitting between them. CDR3 nucleotides: TGTGCCAGCAGCCATGGCCCGAGCCGGGGAAACACCATATATTTT. It translates to CASSHGPSRGNTIYF.

The J gene is TRBJ2-2, the V gene TRBV15, with TRBD2 identical over 12 bases. Germline V gene data show CDR1 as LNHNV and CDR2 as YYDKDF (reference sequence). J lost 0 bases, V lost 0 bases, and 17 bases had no gene match. The CDR3 totals 23 residues. The CDR3 sequence is CATSRDILQGPSGGASNTGELFF. CDR3 coding DNA: TGTGCCACCAGCAGAGACATCCTTCAGGGGCCTAGCGGGGGGGCATCGAACACCGGGGAGCTGTTTTTT.

This chain connects TRBV24-1 to TRBJ2-1; D might be TRBD2 (9 bases). The CDR3 runs 20 residues. V lost 5 bases and J lost 8, with 33 bases in between. Germline values: CDR1 KGHDR, CDR2 SFDVKD. The CDR3 bases are TGTGCCACCAGTGGGACAGGGACAATTTCGGGACTAGCCCTTACCGATGAGCAGTTCTTC. It encodes CATSGTGTISGLALTDEQFF.

The gene calls are TRBV7-2 and TRBJ2-5, with D hard to call. Per germline, CDR1 SGHTA and CDR2 FQGNSA. V lost 5 bases, J lost 4 bases, and 26 bases lay in between. This CDR3 has 18 amino acids. The DNA for the CDR3 is TGTGCCAGCAGCCCAGAGGCTATTGCTAACCCCCCGCGAGAGACCCAGTACTTC. Protein sequence: CASSPEAIANPPRETQYF.

This clonotype has more than one count but fewer than ten. The chain joins TRBV7-2 to TRBJ2-5; 11 positions agree with TRBD2. Germline CDR1 and CDR2: SGHTA and FQGNSA. This CDR3 is 14 amino acids long. J was trimmed by 5 bases and V by 6 bases; bases with no gene match: 5. The CDR3 region is CASSFSSGRETQYF. The CDR3 DNA reads as TGTGCCAGCAGTTTTTCTAGCGGGAGGGAGACCCAGTACTTC.

The rearrangement uses TRBV28 and TRBJ2-7; D is possibly TRBD1 (6 bases). The germline gives CDR1 MDHEN, CDR2 SYDVKM. The CDR3 runs 14 residues. Trimming pared 8 bases from V and 0 bases from J, leaving 14 bases between. In DNA form, the CDR3 reads TGTGCCAGCCGGCGTAGGGGGAGCTCCTACGAGCAGTACTTC. It translates to CASRRRGSSYEQYF.

This chain connects TRBV29-1 to TRBJ2-5; 11 bases line up with TRBD2. The J call may be mistaken, given a closer DNA end match to TRBJ2-7. The germline gives CDR1 SQVTM, CDR2 ANQGSEA. CDR3 length: 15 residues. CDR3 DNA sequence: TGCAGCGTACGCCCCGCTAGCGGGGGGAGCTACGAGCAGTACTTC. It translates to CSVRPASGGSYEQYF.

The sample holds a few counts of this clonotype. The rearrangement joins TRBV20-1 to TRBJ2-1; TRBD2 matches 8 bases. V lost 1 base, J lost 5 bases, and 7 bases stayed unmatched. This CDR3 comprises 15 residues. Germline CDR1 DFQATT, CDR2 SNEGSKA (reference sequence). In DNA, the CDR3 is TGCAGTGCTAGAGCATCGCCGGGACTAGACAATGAGCAGTTCTTC. Translated, it gives CSARASPGLDNEQFF.

The chain links TRBV6-2 or TRBV6-3 to TRBJ1-2, with unresolved D. The CDR3 consists of 13 residues. Per the germline V gene, CDR1 is MNHEY and CDR2 is SVGEGT. Trimming took 5 bases from V and 5 from J, leaving 12 bases between them. The CDR3 here is CASSHGRPYGYTF. CDR3 nucleotide sequence: TGTGCCAGCAGTCACGGACGGCCTTATGGCTACACCTTC.